The 4 T cell receptor beta chains in this list originate from one sample, sequenced in a study of blood T cell repertoires in COVID-19. Only in-frame clones appear in the TCRdb table, and some are missing; sequencing was by immunoSEQ multiplex PCR. The sample lists almost 250,000 clones; 75% to 90% were seen once. Specimen: PBMCs or T cells enriched from blood (not recorded which). The receptors were gathered from a woman between 25 and 40 years old who had recovered from COVID-19.

The rearrangement joins TRBV3-1 (or the pseudogene TRBV3-2) to TRBJ2-7, with 7 bases that match TRBD2. The CDR3 covers 16 residues. CDR1 is LGHDT and CDR2 is YNNKEL in the germline V gene (reference sequence). Trimming at V came to 1 base and at J to 7 bases, leaving 13 bases not matched to a gene. CDR3 nucleotide sequence: TGTGCCAGCAGCCAAGTATTAGCGGGCCCGTTTTTGGAGCAGTACTTC. Translated, it gives CASSQVLAGPFLEQYF.

V usage is TRBV4-2 and J usage is TRBJ1-2; maybe TRBD1 (6 bases). The CDR3 totals 16 residues. Germline V gene sequence: CDR1 LGHNA, CDR2 YNFKEQ. Trimming shortened V by 4 bases and J by 0 bases, and 15 bases separated the two germline ends. The chain's CDR3 is CASSPQQGLTNYGYTF. The CDR3 DNA follows: TGTGCCAGCAGCCCGCAACAGGGCTTGACTAACTATGGCTACACCTTC.

This rearrangement joins TRBV18 to TRBJ2-3; possible D gene TRBD1, 5 bases. CDR1 and CDR2 (germline): KGHSH, LQKENI. V dropped 3 bases and J dropped 2 bases, with 9 bases sitting between them. CDR3 size: 14 residues. CDR3 bases: TGTGCCAGCTCACCCCAGGGCGCCACAGATACGCAGTATTTT. Residues: CASSPQGATDTQYF.

The V and J genes are TRBV7-9 and TRBJ2-2; D ambiguous. The CDR3 runs to 16 residues. Germline CDR1 reads SEHNR; CDR2 reads FQNEAQ (reference sequence). V was clipped by 3 bases and J by 2 bases, with 13 bases between them. DNA of the CDR3: TGTGCCAGCAGCTTCCGAGGTCCCCTTAACACCGGGGAGCTGTTTTTT. Protein sequence: CASSFRGPLNTGELFF.